These 24 T cell receptor beta chains were all obtained from the same sample, sequenced in a study of cytomegalovirus exposure and HLA in healthy donors. The PCR ran on 60 Vbeta and 13 Jbeta primers. Clones were sequenced by immunoSEQ multiplex PCR, and TCRdb holds only the in-frame ones, with some missing. The sample lists about 150,000 clones, roughly 78% occurring once. The source material was PBMCs. These receptors all come from a woman aged 45-59 years in good health and CMV-seropositive.

The chain recombines TRBV7-2 with TRBJ1-2, with D uncertain. Germline assignment: CDR1 SGHTA and CDR2 FQGNSA. Trimming stripped 3 bases from V and 7 bases from J, with 9 bases between. The CDR3 consists of 12 residues. The CDR3: CASSFAGPGYTF. CDR3 in DNA: TGTGCCAGCAGCTTCGCAGGTCCTGGCTACACCTTC. Filled out from reference TRBV7-2 and TRBJ1-2, the complete variable domain reads GAGVSQSPSNKVTEKGKDVELRCDPISGHTALYWYRQSLGQGLEFLIYFQGNSAPDKSGLPSDRFSAERTGGSVSTLTIQRTQQEDSAVYLCASSFAGPGYTFGSGTRLTVV.

This rearrangement joins TRBV4-1 to TRBJ2-2; TRBD2 matches at 10 bases. The CDR3 runs to 14 residues. Germline lookup yields CDR1 MGHRA and CDR2 YSYEKL. The V segment lost 6 bases and the J segment 5 bases; nucleotides outside the gene matches: 3. CDR3 protein: CASSIAGGTGELFF. The CDR3 bases are TGCGCCAGCAGTATAGCGGGGGGTACCGGGGAGCTGTTTTTT.

V gene TRBV5-6 combines with J gene TRBJ1-6, with a weak D call TRBD1 (6 bases). Germline CDR1 SGHDT, CDR2 YYEEEE. The CDR3 has 16 residues. V lost 8 bases and J 7 bases, leaving 22 bases between the germline ends. Here the CDR3 reads CASQLGEWGPNSPLHF. The CDR3 DNA is TGTGCCAGTCAGCTTGGGGAATGGGGGCCGAATTCACCCCTCCACTTT.

The chain couples TRBV6-5 to TRBJ1-1; D is ambiguous. There are 11 residues in the CDR3. Per the germline V gene, CDR1 is MNHEY and CDR2 is SVGAGI. Trimming took 7 bases from V and 1 from J, leaving 4 bases between them. CDR3 in DNA: TGTGCCAGCAAACAGAACACTGAAGCTTTCTTT. It yields the protein CASKQNTEAFF.

This chain joins TRBV7-2 and TRBJ1-2; 11 positions match TRBD1. This CDR3 has 15 amino acids. In germline, CDR1 is SGHTA, CDR2 FQGNSA. V lost 4 bases and J lost 8; bases outside the gene matches: 9. The CDR3 nucleotides are TGTGCCAGCAGCTCCACCGGGACAGGGGGATTCGGCTACACCTTC. Translating it yields CASSSTGTGGFGYTF.

V is TRBV19 and J is TRBJ1-1; D unclear. From germline, CDR1 is LNHDA and CDR2 SQIVND (reference sequence). The germline V and J ends were trimmed by 4 bases and 2 bases, with 14 bases remaining between them. The CDR3 loop spans 15 amino acids. The CDR3 loop reads CASSTLLTINTEAFF. In DNA form, the CDR3 reads TGTGCCAGTAGTACCCTCCTGACTATTAACACTGAAGCTTTCTTT.

The genes are TRBV25-1 and TRBJ1-2; maybe TRBD1 (6 bases). With 3 bases removed from V and 6 bases from J, the gap between germline ends came to 14 bases. The CDR3 is 14 amino acids. Germline assignment: CDR1 MGHDK and CDR2 SYGVNS. This CDR3 reads CASSDLTGSNGYTF. The CDR3 DNA reads as TGTGCCAGCAGTGACCTAACAGGGTCGAATGGCTACACCTTC.

The rearrangement links TRBV28 to TRBJ1-2; 8 bases agree with TRBD1. The CDR3 sequence is 12 residues long. Germline-derived CDR1 and CDR2 are MDHEN and SYDVKM. V shed 6 bases and J 8 bases; nucleotides not matched to a gene: 5. Here the CDR3 reads CASSATGVGYTF. DNA of the CDR3: TGTGCCAGCAGCGCGACAGGGGTCGGCTACACCTTC.

The chain couples TRBV9 to TRBJ2-2; the match to TRBD1 covers 8 bases. Trimming cost V 3 bases and J 1 base; bases outside gene matches: 2. The germline CDR1 and CDR2 sequences are SGDLS and YYNGEE. This CDR3 spans 15 amino acids. DNA of the CDR3: TGTGCCAGCAGCGCGGGACAGGTGAACACCGGGGAGCTGTTTTTT. It encodes CASSAGQVNTGELFF.

V usage is TRBV6-5 and J usage is TRBJ1-2; 9 nucleotides align to TRBD1. V shed 4 bases and J 5 bases; nucleotides not matched to a gene: 5. Looked up from germline, CDR1 is MNHEY and CDR2 is SVGAGI. This CDR3 is built from 14 residues. CDR3 in amino acids: CASSSRDRDYGYTF. The CDR3 coding sequence is TGTGCCAGCAGTTCCCGGGACAGGGATTATGGCTACACCTTC.

J is TRBJ2-3 and V is TRBV9, with 9 bases matching TRBD2. The length of the CDR3 is 14 residues. Germline CDR1 and CDR2: SGDLS and YYNGEE. The V segment lost 1 base and the J segment 6 bases; nucleotides outside the gene matches: 3. CDR3 in DNA: TGTGCCAGCAGCGTAAGCGGGGGGTTGGATACGCAGTATTTT. Encoded protein: CASSVSGGLDTQYF.

This clone has only one observation. V usage is TRBV15 and J usage is TRBJ2-7, with TRBD2 matching 11 bases. The germline V gene has CDR1 LNHNV and CDR2 YYDKDF (reference sequence). The CDR3 sequence is 16 residues long. V shed 2 bases, J shed 0 bases, and the junction held 3 bases outside the gene matches. CDR3 in amino acids: CATSRSLAGGSYEQYF. CDR3 nucleotides: TGTGCCACCAGCAGATCTCTAGCGGGAGGCTCCTACGAGCAGTACTTC.

The V gene is TRBV29-1, the J gene TRBJ1-1, with 9 bases matching TRBD1. Germline V gene lookup returns CDR1 SQVTM and CDR2 ANQGSEA. The CDR3 runs 14 residues. Germline trimming cut 6 bases from V and 3 bases from J; bases unmatched to any gene: 8. CDR3 residues: CSVPYRGRDTEAFF. For the CDR3, the DNA is TGCAGCGTGCCTTACAGGGGGCGGGACACTGAAGCTTTCTTT.

This clone was observed a handful of times. The chain is built from TRBV7-3 and TRBJ2-1; TRBD1 aligns across 9 bases. V lost 0 bases to trimming and J lost 10 bases; unmatched junction nucleotides: 7. CDR1 and CDR2 from the germline V gene are SGHTA and FQGTGA. The CDR3 totals 15 residues. DNA for the CDR3: TGTGCCAGCAGCTTAACCCCGGGACAGGGAGGCGAGCAGTTCTTC. This codes for CASSLTPGQGGEQFF.

This clone appeared once. The chain links TRBV9 to TRBJ2-1; D might be TRBD2 (7 bases). From germline, CDR1 is SGDLS and CDR2 YYNGEE. V lost 5 bases and J lost 10, with 13 bases in between. This CDR3 region has 12 residues. CDR3 nucleotides: TGTGCCAGCAGTTCGAGGGGGGGGGAGCAGTTCTTC. Protein sequence: CASSSRGGEQFF. The full variable domain, its missing parts supplied by reference TRBV9 and TRBJ2-1, is DSGVTQTPKHLITATGQRVTLRCSPRSGDLSVYWYQQSLDQGLQFLIQYYNGEERAKGNILERFSAQQFPDLHSELNLSSLELGDSALYFCASSSRGGEQFFGPGTRLTVL.

This clone came up once. The chain couples TRBV6-6 to TRBJ1-5; weak D call: TRBD1 (5 bases). The germline V gene encodes CDR1 MNHNY and CDR2 SVGAGI (reference sequence). The CDR3 covers 14 residues. The ends were cut back, 5 bases at V and 0 bases at J, with 8 bases in the middle. This chain's CDR3 is CASSPTVSNQPQHF. The CDR3 nucleotides are TGTGCCAGCAGTCCGACAGTTAGCAATCAGCCCCAGCATTTT.

The chain carries TRBV4-1 and TRBJ2-7; tentative D call: TRBD2 (6 bases). CDR1 and CDR2 (germline): MGHRA, YSYEKL. Trimming pared 0 bases from V and 0 bases from J, leaving 18 bases between. The CDR3 spans 18 residues. The CDR3 here is CASSQETRGLSVSYEQYF. DNA of the CDR3: TGCGCCAGCAGCCAAGAAACCCGGGGACTTTCCGTCTCCTACGAGCAGTACTTC.

In this sample, this clone turned up once. The V gene is TRBV5-1, the J gene TRBJ1-1; D ambiguous. Trimming shortened V by 4 bases and J by 3 bases, and 25 bases separated the two germline ends. Germline loops: CDR1 SGHRS, CDR2 YFSETQ. This CDR3 is built from 18 residues. The CDR3 coding sequence is TGCGCCAGCAGCCACAAAAGTGATATGGGCCTCTGGCACACTGAAGCTTTCTTT. Its protein product is CASSHKSDMGLWHTEAFF.

The V and J genes are TRBV11-2 and TRBJ2-5; a weak D match, TRBD1 (5 bases). The V end was cut by 8 bases, the J end by 2 bases, with 18 bases between. The V gene's germline CDR1 is SGHAT and CDR2 FQNNGV. CDR3 length equals 15 residues. CDR3 loop: CASGRTGILQETQYF. The CDR3 region has the DNA TGTGCCAGCGGCCGTACAGGAATTCTACAAGAGACCCAGTACTTC.

In its sample, this clone was seen a few times. The V and J genes are TRBV7-7 and TRBJ2-7, with 8 nucleotides matching TRBD1. Looked up from germline, CDR1 is SSHAT and CDR2 is FNYEAQ (reference sequence). V trimming: 5 bases; J trimming: 4 bases; junction bases outside the gene matches: 7. The CDR3 length is 14 residues. CDR3 loop: CASSRGQGRYEQYF. CDR3 nucleotide sequence: TGTGCCAGCAGCCGAGGACAGGGTCGTTACGAGCAGTACTTC.

The table lists this clone with a few counts. This rearrangement joins TRBV19 to TRBJ1-2; no firm D call. The CDR3 sequence is 16 residues long. From germline, CDR1 is LNHDA and CDR2 SQIVND (reference sequence). Trimming took 5 bases from V and 1 from J, leaving 17 bases between them. The CDR3 DNA is TGTGCCAGTAGTTCCTCGAGACAAGCCGTTAACTATGGCTACACCTTC. Translated: CASSSSRQAVNYGYTF.

The chain uses TRBV27 and TRBJ2-5; D is possibly TRBD1 (5 bases). The length of the CDR3 is 14 residues. V gave up 5 bases and J gave up 2 bases, with 12 bases separating them. Germline values: CDR1 MNHEY, CDR2 SMNVEV (reference sequence). CDR3 loop: CASSPVDRQETQYF. The CDR3 DNA sequence: TGTGCCAGCAGTCCAGTAGACAGACAAGAGACCCAGTACTTC.

This clone was detected a few times. CDR3 residues: CASSFTSGDQETQYF. The CDR3 DNA reads as TGTGCCAGCAGCTTCACTAGCGGTGATCAAGAGACCCAGTACTTC. The rearrangement joins TRBV9 to TRBJ2-5; 8 bases line up with TRBD2. With V trimmed by 4 bases and J by 2 bases, 7 bases remained unmatched. The CDR3 spans 15 residues. Germline-derived CDR1 and CDR2 are SGDLS and YYNGEE.

CDR3 residues: CAWSVSRLNEKLFF. The CDR3 coding sequence is TGTGCCTGGAGTGTTTCCAGACTTAATGAAAAACTGTTTTTT. The V and J genes are TRBV30 and TRBJ1-4; D is uncertain. Germline V gene data show CDR1 as GTSNPN and CDR2 as SVGIG (reference sequence). V gave up 0 bases and J gave up 4 bases, with 9 bases separating them. CDR3 length: 14 residues.